The clone carrying this T cell receptor beta chain was counted between two and nine times. This sample is drawn from a study of metastatic and nonmetastatic thyroid tumors. None of the patients had undergone any treatment ahead of thyroid surgery. In the authors' workflow: The study built a papillary thyroid cancer distant-metastasis classifier from CDR3 differences across clinicopathological groups. TCRdb re-clonotyped the PCR reads via MiXCR. The V and J calls here are based on TCRdb, not the publication. The sample has about 41,000 clones, roughly 26% seen once. This CDR3 is built from 14 residues. V lost 6 bases, J lost 7 bases, and 9 bases stayed unmatched.

V and J are TRBV12-3 or TRBV12-4 and TRBJ1-2; 9 nucleotides line up with TRBD1. This sequence was found in a female donor with papillary thyroid cancer or a benign thyroid nodule (not recorded which). Some clones in this sample may be carry-over from other donors' samples. Sequencing was done on a sample of tumor tissue. The CDR3: CASSPQGARGGYTF. CDR3 nucleotides: TGTGCCAGCAGCCCACAGGGGGCAAGGGGTGGCTACACCTTC.